These T cell receptor beta chains were read from a single sample in a study of chemoradiotherapy in HPV16-positive cancers. Sequencing was performed with immunoSEQ multiplex PCR; in TCRdb, only in-frame clones are kept and a portion is missing. The repertoire holds approximately 830 clones, with around 77% as singletons. Sequencing was performed on tumor tissue, taken from a patient who underwent chemoradiotherapy. Receptors originate from a human donor with HPV-associated anogenital cancer. The CDR3 runs from the conserved cysteine through the conserved F or W. The D gene is left open where the match is weak. Part of the rows lack a size; the others show once, few, many or a class for expanded clones.

12,.,TRBV19,.,TRBJ1-3,TGTGCCAGTACGGGGATTGGAAACACCATATATTTT,CASTGIGNTIYF
17,.,TRBV19,TRBD2,TRBJ2-1,TGTGCCAGTAGTTTACTAGCGGGAGGATCCGGCGGCGATGAGCAGTTCTTC,CASSLLAGGSGGDEQFF
13,.,TRBV25-1,.,TRBJ1-6,TGTGCCAGCACTCAGGTTGGGGATTCACCCCTCCACTTT,CASTQVGDSPLHF
15,.,TRBV6-6,.,TRBJ1-3,TGTGCCAGCAGTTACGACAGGAGCTCTGGAAACACCATATATTTT,CASSYDRSSGNTIYF
16,.,TRBV9,.,TRBJ2-5,TGTGCCAGCAGCCCCGAAGGGACTCCATCCCGGGAGACCCAGTACTTC,CASSPEGTPSRETQYF
15,.,TRBV11-3,.,TRBJ1-2,TGTGCCAGCAGCCCCGGGATGGGCCCCAACTATGGCTACACCTTC,CASSPGMGPNYGYTF
15,.,TRBV5-1,TRBD1,TRBJ2-4,TGCGCCAGCAGCTTGGCCCCCGGGACAGAAAACATTCAGTACTTC,CASSLAPGTENIQYF
17,.,TRBV10-1,.,TRBJ2-1,TGCGCCAGCAGTGAGAAGAGCTGGGGGCAAGGAAACAATGAGCAGTTCTTC,CASSEKSWGQGNNEQFF
13,.,TRBV7-2,TRBD1,TRBJ1-5,TGTGCCAGCAGCATTGACAGGGGCCAGCCCCAGCATTTT,CASSIDRGQPQHF
18,once,TRBV4-3,.,TRBJ1-5,TGCGCCAGCAGCCAAGGGGTAAAAGGGGGGAAAAGCAATCAGCCCCAGCATTTT,CASSQGVKGGKSNQPQHF
16,.,TRBV18,TRBD1,TRBJ1-3,TGTGCCAGCTCACCACCCCAACGGACAGGGGGAAACACCATATATTTT,CASSPPQRTGGNTIYF
13,.,TRBV28,.,TRBJ2-5,TGTGCCAGCAGCCGGGGTTCCCAAGAGACCCAGTACTTC,CASSRGSQETQYF
14,.,TRBV27,.,TRBJ1-2,TGTGCCAGCAGTTTGGATCGGACGCCGAGGGGCTACACCTTC,CASSLDRTPRGYTF
13,.,TRBV7-9,.,TRBJ2-1,TGTGCCAGCAGCTCCCTCCATGTTTATGAGCAGTTCTTC,CASSSLHVYEQFF
13,few,TRBV6-1,.,TRBJ2-2,TGTGCCAGCAGTGAAAAAGAGATCGGGGAGCTGTTTTTT,CASSEKEIGELFF
14,.,TRBV7-2,TRBD2,TRBJ2-3,TGTGCCAGCAGCTTCGGACTAGCGGGAGATACGCAGTATTTT,CASSFGLAGDTQYF
13,few,TRBV6-6,.,TRBJ1-2,TGTGCCAGCAGCCGTTCGGATAACTATGGCTACACCTTC,CASSRSDNYGYTF
15,.,TRBV11-3,TRBD2,TRBJ2-3,TGTGCCAGCAGCTCTAGCGGGGACGCGTTTGATACGCAGTATTTT,CASSSSGDAFDTQYF
15,.,TRBV28,TRBD1,TRBJ1-2,TGTGCCAGCAGTTCCGGGACAGGGTCCTTCTATGGCTACACCTTC,CASSSGTGSFYGYTF
14,.,TRBV5-5,.,TRBJ1-5,TGTGCCAGCAGCTTGGCGGGGGGTAATCAGCCCCAGCATTTT,CASSLAGGNQPQHF
15,.,TRBV28,.,TRBJ1-4,TGTGCCAGCAGTCCTCTCCAGACAACTAATGAAAAACTGTTTTTT,CASSPLQTTNEKLFF
13,.,TRBV6-1,.,TRBJ2-3,TGTGCCAGCAGAGAGCTCAGCACAGATACGCAGTATTTT,CASRELSTDTQYF
11,.,TRBV6-5,.,TRBJ1-1,TGTGCCAGCAGGGGAGTGGCTGAAGCTTTCTTT,CASRGVAEAFF
13,.,TRBV6-1,TRBD1,TRBJ1-1,TGTGCCAGCAGGGGCCTACAGGGGGCGCGGGCTTTCTTT,CASRGLQGARAFF
17,.,TRBV27,TRBD1,TRBJ1-6,TGTGCCAGCAGTTTATCGAACAGGGGGATATCTGGCTCACCCCTCCACTTT,CASSLSNRGISGSPLHF
17,.,TRBV4-3,.,TRBJ1-6,TGCGCCAGCAGCCAAGATTGGCCTTCCTCCTATAATTCACCCCTCCACTTT,CASSQDWPSSYNSPLHF
12,.,TRBV5-5,.,TRBJ1-2,TGTGCCAGCAGCACAGGGAACTATGGCTACACCTTC,CASSTGNYGYTF
12,.,TRBV6-1,.,TRBJ2-1,TGTGCCAGCATGCCGGGTCCCAATGAGCAGTTCTTC,CASMPGPNEQFF
15,.,TRBV21-1,.,TRBJ2-1,TGTGCCAGCAGCTCCCGGGACAGGGGGTTCAATGAGCAGTTCTTC,CASSSRDRGFNEQFF
19,.,TRBV7-3,.,TRBJ2-6,TGTGCCAGCAGCTTAAGTAGGGGTCAGGGGCTCACTGGGGCCAACGTCCTGACTTTC,CASSLSRGQGLTGANVLTF
15,.,TRBV5-1,TRBD2,TRBJ2-1,TGCGCCAGCAGCTTACTAGCGGAAACCTACAATGAGCAGTTCTTC,CASSLLAETYNEQFF
15,.,TRBV27,TRBD1,TRBJ2-3,TGTGCCAGCACCGTGACAGGGCTAAGGACAGATACGCAGTATTTT,CASTVTGLRTDTQYF
16,.,TRBV28,TRBD1,TRBJ2-1,TGTGCCAGCAGTTCTCCGGGACAGGGGGGCTACAATGAGCAGTTCTTC,CASSSPGQGGYNEQFF
15,.,TRBV7-8,.,TRBJ1-5,TGTGCCAGCAGCTTGGCCCCTATCGGCAATCAGCCCCAGCATTTT,CASSLAPIGNQPQHF
11,once,TRBV19,.,TRBJ2-1,TGTGCCAGTAGTTTCGGACCCGAGCAGTTCTTC,CASSFGPEQFF
16,.,TRBV10-3,TRBD2,TRBJ2-1,TGTGCCATCAGTGATTACGGGACTAGACCTCACAATGAGCAGTTCTTC,CAISDYGTRPHNEQFF
17,.,TRBV5-1,.,TRBJ2-7,TGCGCCAGCAGCTTGAGATTAATGCGGGACCCCCCCTACGAGCAGTACTTC,CASSLRLMRDPPYEQYF
17,.,TRBV5-6,TRBD1,TRBJ1-6,TGTGCCAGCAGCAGACCGGACAGGGGGCGAAGGGGTTCACCCCTCCACTTT,CASSRPDRGRRGSPLHF
15,.,TRBV19,.,TRBJ1-1,TGTGCCAGTAGTCCCCCCGGGGTGGTAGGGTCTGAAGCTTTCTTT,CASSPPGVVGSEAFF
13,.,TRBV6-6,.,TRBJ1-1,TGTGCCAGCAGTTACAGCCAGAACACTGAAGCTTTCTTT,CASSYSQNTEAFF
13,.,TRBV18,.,TRBJ1-1,TGTGCCAGCTCACCGAACCGGAACACTGAAGCTTTCTTT,CASSPNRNTEAFF
14,.,TRBV18,.,TRBJ2-7,TGTGCCAGCTCAGGCCCCTCAAGAGACTACGAGCAGTACTTC,CASSGPSRDYEQYF